A single sample is the source of the 25 T cell receptor beta chains below, sequenced in a study of memory CD4+ T cells and cytomegalovirus serostatus. The table came from immunoSEQ multiplex PCR; TCRdb's copy has only in-frame clones and leaves some out. The repertoire includes approximately 61,000 clones, approximately 78% of them detected once, and approximately 0.92% sits in the top ten. Single viable CD3+CD4+CD8-CD45RO+ cells were sorted as the memory CD4+ T cells. What was sequenced was memory CD4+ T cells from blood. These receptors all stem from an adult in good health and CMV-seronegative.

This clone was detected only once. The chain couples TRBV30 to TRBJ1-1; D ambiguous. Trimming removed 2 bases at V and 2 bases at J, with 9 bases between. This CDR3 has 13 residues. Germline CDR1 is GTSNPN and CDR2 is SVGIG (reference sequence). CDR3 coding DNA: TGTGCCTGGAGTACAAGACATAACACTGAAGCTTTCTTT. As protein: CAWSTRHNTEAFF.

This sequence joins TRBV28 and TRBJ1-2; D is unclear. The CDR3 loop spans 14 amino acids. V dropped 7 bases and J dropped 7 bases, with 19 bases sitting between them. Germline assignment: CDR1 MDHEN and CDR2 SYDVKM. The CDR3, as DNA: TGTGCCAGCACCCTATCAAGGGAGTGGGGTGGCTACACCTTC. It encodes CASTLSREWGGYTF.

CDR3 DNA: TGTGCCAGCAGTCGCACCGGGACTAGCGGGGGGGGGACAGATACGCAGTATTTT. It translates to CASSRTGTSGGGTDTQYF. The chain combines TRBV7-3 with TRBJ2-3; TRBD2 matches 16 bases. Germline CDR1 and CDR2: SGHTA and FQGTGA. CDR3 length: 18 amino acids. V trimming: 6 bases; J trimming: 3 bases; junction bases outside the gene matches: 9. Supplemented by reference TRBV7-3 and TRBJ2-3, the full variable domain reads GAGVSQTPSNKVTEKGKYVELRCDPISGHTALYWYRQSLGQGPEFLIYFQGTGAADDSGLPNDRFFAVRPEGSVSTLKIQRTERGDSAVYLCASSRTGTSGGGTDTQYFGPGTRLTVL.

The chain links TRBV12-1 to TRBJ2-7; TRBD1, the table's D call, lacks a check against the DNA. TRBV12-1 is a pseudogene. There are 16 residues in the CDR3. Written as DNA, the CDR3 is TGTGCCAGCAGCTCTCGGGACAATCCCTCTCGATACGAGCAGTACTTC. Translated, it gives CASSSRDNPSRYEQYF.

This sequence joins TRBV19 and TRBJ1-6, with 10 bases matching TRBD1. The V gene end was trimmed by 5 bases and the J gene end by 0 bases; junction bases not matched to a gene: 10. The CDR3 runs 19 residues. Looked up from germline, CDR1 is LNHDA and CDR2 is SQIVND (reference sequence). The CDR3 reads CASSFDRGHPSSYNSPLHF. The CDR3 region has the DNA TGTGCCAGTAGTTTTGACAGGGGGCATCCAAGCTCCTATAATTCACCCCTCCACTTT.

The chain joins TRBV7-9 to TRBJ2-6; 10 nucleotides agree with TRBD1. The V segment lost 2 bases and the J segment 3 bases; nucleotides outside the gene matches: 7. The CDR3 runs to 18 residues. The germline CDR1 and CDR2 sequences are SEHNR and FQNEAQ (reference sequence). The DNA of the CDR3 is TGTGCCAGCAGCTTATCGTCGGGACAGGGGAGTGGGGCCAACGTCCTGACTTTC. This codes for CASSLSSGQGSGANVLTF.

The chain joins TRBV28 to TRBJ1-2, with TRBD1 identical over 8 bases. This CDR3 is built from 14 residues. The trim removed 4 bases at V and 2 bases at J, leaving 3 bases unmatched. The germline CDR1 and CDR2 sequences are MDHEN and SYDVKM. CDR3 protein: CASSSRTGNYGYTF. DNA of the CDR3: TGTGCCAGCAGTTCCCGGACAGGGAACTATGGCTACACCTTC.

The sample holds one count of this clone. The chain is built from TRBV5-6 and TRBJ2-3, with 9 bases matching TRBD2. The CDR3 spans 15 residues. V lost 4 bases and J lost 1; bases outside the gene matches: 4. Germline V gives CDR1 SGHDT, CDR2 YYEEEE. CDR3 protein: CASSLRTSGTDTQYF. In nucleotides, the CDR3 is TGTGCCAGCAGCCTGAGGACTAGCGGCACAGATACGCAGTATTTT.

J is TRBJ2-3 and V is TRBV5-1; the D is unclear. This CDR3 spans 11 amino acids. Germline assignment: CDR1 SGHRS and CDR2 YFSETQ. V was trimmed by 4 bases and J by 2 bases, leaving 2 bases between them. The chain's CDR3 is CASSDTDTQYF. The CDR3 DNA reads TGCGCCAGCAGCGACACAGATACGCAGTATTTT.

The rearrangement joins TRBV11-2 to TRBJ2-7; the match to TRBD1 covers 11 bases. V dropped 5 bases and J dropped 4; count of bases not matched to a gene: 16. The CDR3 has 18 residues. Per the germline V gene, CDR1 is SGHAT and CDR2 is FQNNGV. CDR3 residues: CASSPVDRGREEVYEQYF. The DNA for the CDR3 is TGTGCCAGCAGCCCTGTGGACAGGGGGCGCGAGGAGGTTTACGAGCAGTACTTC. Looking up the rest from reference TRBV11-2 and TRBJ2-7 gives the full variable domain: EAGVAQSPRYKIIEKRQSVAFWCNPISGHATLYWYQQILGQGPKLLIQFQNNGVVDDSQLPKDRFSAERLKGVDSTLKIQPAKLEDSAVYLCASSPVDRGREEVYEQYFGPGTRLTVT.

The chain joins TRBV19 to TRBJ2-7; TRBD1 might be the D (5 bases). The CDR3 contains 13 residues. Germline-derived CDR1 and CDR2 are LNHDA and SQIVND (reference sequence). Trimming took off 1 base at V and 3 bases at J, with 7 bases between the two ends. CDR3: CASSIGQNYEQYF. CDR3 DNA: TGTGCCAGTAGTATAGGACAGAACTACGAGCAGTACTTC.

The chain joins TRBV28 to TRBJ2-2; D unclear. Germline V gives CDR1 MDHEN, CDR2 SYDVKM. The V end lost 3 bases, the J end lost 4 bases, and 15 bases lay between the germline ends. The CDR3 covers 16 residues. The CDR3 reads CASSFEGLVGTGELFF. CDR3 nucleotide sequence: TGTGCCAGCAGTTTCGAAGGGCTTGTGGGCACCGGGGAGCTGTTTTTT.

The rearrangement joins TRBV19 to TRBJ2-6, with D perhaps matching TRBD2 (6 bases). The ends were cut back, 5 bases at V and 2 bases at J, with 13 bases in the middle. Germline assignment: CDR1 LNHDA and CDR2 SQIVND (reference sequence). This CDR3 is 16 amino acids long. The DNA of the CDR3 is TGTGCCAGTAGTTCCCGGGGGATTCCTGGGGCCAACGTCCTGACTTTC. Protein sequence: CASSSRGIPGANVLTF. The full variable domain, completed using reference TRBV19 and TRBJ2-6, is DGGITQSPKYLFRKEGQNVTLSCEQNLNHDAMYWYRQDPGQGLRLIYYSQIVNDFQKGDIAEGYSVSREKKESFPLTVTSAQKNPTAFYLCASSSRGIPGANVLTFGAGSRLTVL.

This CDR3 reads CASSYSLQGFYEQYF. The CDR3 DNA reads TGTGCCAGCAGTTACTCGCTACAGGGATTCTACGAGCAGTACTTC. The chain uses TRBV6-5 and TRBJ2-7, with D perhaps TRBD1 (6 bases). The CDR3 has 15 residues. V lost 0 bases and J lost 3, with 12 bases in between. CDR1 is MNHEY, CDR2 SVGAGI, per germline.

The chain joins TRBV19 to TRBJ2-6; D ambiguous. This CDR3 is 17 amino acids long. V was cut by 7 bases and J by 4 bases, with 20 bases left in between. The germline gives CDR1 LNHDA, CDR2 SQIVND (reference sequence). The CDR3 coding sequence is TGTGCCAGTAAGCGTGACATCGTTCTCTCAGGGGCCAACGTCCTGACTTTC. Its protein product is CASKRDIVLSGANVLTF.

This clone was detected only a few times. The J gene is TRBJ1-1, the V gene TRBV2; 9 nucleotides agree with TRBD1. CDR1 and CDR2 (germline): SNHLY, FYNNEI. This CDR3 has 14 residues. With 6 bases clipped from V and 7 bases from J, the junction kept 9 bases outside the gene matches. The CDR3 sequence is CASRRATGGGEAFF. In DNA form, the CDR3 reads TGTGCCAGCAGGAGGGCCACAGGGGGCGGTGAAGCTTTCTTT.

This sequence joins TRBV11-2 and TRBJ2-7; no reliable D call. CDR3 length equals 16 residues. Deletions cut 5 bases from V and 4 bases from J, with 21 bases between. Germline values: CDR1 SGHAT, CDR2 FQNNGV. CDR3 in DNA: TGTGCCAGCAGCCCCTCCCTATCCGGGTTCCTATACGAGCAGTACTTC. Translated: CASSPSLSGFLYEQYF.

This clone has just a few counts. The chain is built from TRBV11-2 and TRBJ1-2; unclear D gene. Germline assignment: CDR1 SGHAT and CDR2 FQNNGV. CDR3 length: 13 amino acids. V was cut by 5 bases and J by 1 base, with 8 bases left in between. The CDR3 nucleotides read TGTGCCAGCAGCAAATCCCATAACTATGGCTACACCTTC. Its protein product is CASSKSHNYGYTF. The full variable domain, completed using reference TRBV11-2 and TRBJ1-2, is EAGVAQSPRYKIIEKRQSVAFWCNPISGHATLYWYQQILGQGPKLLIQFQNNGVVDDSQLPKDRFSAERLKGVDSTLKIQPAKLEDSAVYLCASSKSHNYGYTFGSGTRLTVV.

This clone was seen once. The rearrangement joins TRBV5-1 to TRBJ2-1, with TRBD1 as a possible D gene (6 bases). V was shortened by 7 bases and J by 6 bases, with 20 bases between the two germline ends. The CDR3 contains 15 residues. Germline CDR1 and CDR2: SGHRS and YFSETQ. CDR3: CASYAGQGKGNEQFF. In nucleotides, the CDR3 is TGCGCCAGCTACGCCGGCCAGGGGAAGGGCAATGAGCAGTTCTTC.

The chain links TRBV21-1 to TRBJ1-1; TRBD1, the table's D call, was not compared with the DNA. TRBV21-1 is assigned pseudogene status. The CDR3 sequence is 15 residues long. The CDR3 bases are TGTGCCAGCAGCAAAGCTAGACAGAAGAACACTGAAGCTTTCTTT. Translating it yields CASSKARQKNTEAFF.

In this sample, this clone turned up a few times. V is TRBV13 and J is TRBJ2-5, with 7 bases that match TRBD1. This CDR3 comprises 14 residues. V shed 4 bases and J 4 bases; nucleotides not matched to a gene: 6. CDR1 and CDR2 from the germline V gene are PRHDT and FYEKMQ (reference sequence). The CDR3 DNA sequence: TGTGCCAGCAGCTGGGAACAGGGGACAGAGACCCAGTACTTC. Its translation: CASSWEQGTETQYF.

The rearrangement joins TRBV18 to TRBJ1-1; D unclear. Germline CDR1 KGHSH, CDR2 LQKENI. V lost 2 bases and J lost 1, with 2 bases in between. CDR3 size: 12 residues. The CDR3: CASSPGNTEAFF. CDR3 nucleotides: TGTGCCAGCTCACCAGGGAACACTGAAGCTTTCTTT.

The CDR3 reads CASSLDPGGFQGEAFF. DNA of the CDR3: TGCGCCAGCAGCTTGGACCCTGGAGGGTTCCAGGGTGAAGCTTTCTTT. The gene calls are TRBV5-1 and TRBJ1-1; D possibly corresponds to TRBD1 (5 bases). V lost 0 bases to trimming and J lost 7 bases, with 19 bases between them. This CDR3 has 16 amino acids. Germline V gene lookup returns CDR1 SGHRS and CDR2 YFSETQ.

The chain has TRBV11-2 and TRBJ2-5; no clear D. CDR1 and CDR2 from the germline V gene are SGHAT and FQNNGV. This CDR3 has 13 amino acids. Trimming took off 5 bases at V and 2 bases at J, with 9 bases between the two ends. The CDR3 loop is CASSEYTQETQYF. The CDR3 coding sequence is TGTGCCAGCAGCGAATATACACAAGAGACCCAGTACTTC.

This clone appeared a single time. The chain is built from TRBV7-8 and TRBJ2-5; 8 bases line up with TRBD2. CDR1 is SGHVS, CDR2 FQNEAQ, per germline. This CDR3 region has 14 residues. V was pared by 5 bases and J by 5 bases, with 7 bases of the junction left unmatched. The CDR3 nucleotides are TGTGCCAGCAGCCCTTCGGGGGGGGTTGAGACCCAGTACTTC. Protein: CASSPSGGVETQYF.